Described below is a single TCR beta chain sequence and its context. Additional DNA sequences in this sample encode the identical CDR3. Methods used by the authors: Amplified reference gene primers provided the basis for estimating nucleated cell counts. Assay: immunoSEQ multiplex PCR; the TCRdb copy retains only in-frame clones and omits some. Clone size and the V and J calls come from that table; the DNA yielded D and trimming. The sample has about 210,000 clones; almost 85% are singletons. V was shortened by 3 bases and J by 2 bases, with 13 bases between the two germline ends. CDR1 LNHDA and CDR2 SQIVND come from the germline V gene (reference sequence). This CDR3 spans 15 amino acids. The data originate from a study of blood T cell repertoires in COVID-19.

The sequenced sample consisted of peripheral blood. V usage is TRBV19 and J usage is TRBJ1-1, with a tentative D call TRBD1 (6 bases). The TCR was taken from a woman aged 50 to 60 with active or convalescent COVID-19. This CDR3 reads CASSIQGRGNTEAFF. As DNA, the CDR3 is TGTGCCAGTAGTATCCAGGGGAGAGGAAACACTGAAGCTTTCTTT.